One T cell receptor (beta chain) is described in this entry. TCRdb re-analysed the RT-PCR reads in MiXCR, keeping a single row per CDR3 protein. The repertoire holds 160,000 or so distinct CDR3 sequences, with 24% as singletons. The data were obtained in a study of patients and donors after allogeneic stem cell transplantation. The length of the CDR3 is 16 residues. J was trimmed by 4 bases and V by 6 bases; bases with no gene match: 12. From germline, CDR1 is SSHAT and CDR2 FNYEAQ (reference sequence). What was sequenced was blood, either unsorted or a sorted T cell fraction (not recorded which). This TCR derives from a human donor who was either an allogeneic HSCT recipient or a stem cell or donor lymphocyte infusion donor (not recorded which). It is not recorded whose cells these are; they may come from a transplant donor. V is TRBV7-7 and J is TRBJ1-2, with 9 bases aligning to TRBD1. The CDR3: CASSPADRGSPYGYTF. The CDR3 region has the DNA TGTGCCAGCAGTCCGGCCGACAGGGGGTCCCCCTATGGCTACACCTTC.